Shown below are 22 T cell receptor beta chains from a single sample sequenced in a study of technical replicates of blood from a few donors. The repertoire was sequenced with immunoSEQ multiplex PCR; TCRdb's copy has only in-frame clones and lacks some. The sample contains tens of thousands of clones, around nine tenths of which appear only once. The specimen sequenced was T cells isolated from PBMCs. These receptor sequences come from a human donor in good health.

Written as DNA, the CDR3 is TGTGCCAGCAGTGGGACAGGGGGCGAGCAGTACTTC. Its translation: CASSGTGGEQYF. This chain connects TRBV6-5 to TRBJ2-7, with TRBD1 matching over 11 bases. The CDR3 sequence is 12 residues long. Per the germline V gene, CDR1 is MNHEY and CDR2 is SVGAGI. J lost 6 bases, V lost 5 bases, and 0 bases had no gene match.

This rearrangement joins TRBV28 to TRBJ1-2; TRBD1 agrees at 8 bases. The J segment lost 8 bases and the V segment lost 6 bases, leaving 11 bases of the junction unmatched. This CDR3 has 14 amino acids. The germline V gene has CDR1 MDHEN and CDR2 SYDVKM. This chain's CDR3 is CASSAVQGANGYTF. For the CDR3, the DNA is TGTGCCAGCAGCGCAGTCCAGGGGGCTAACGGCTACACCTTC.

This chain connects TRBV19 to TRBJ2-1; TRBD1 aligns across 7 bases. With V trimmed by 8 bases and J by 4 bases, 2 bases remained unmatched. The CDR3 loop spans 12 amino acids. CDR1 and CDR2 (germline): LNHDA, SQIVND (reference sequence). The CDR3: CASGTVYNEQFF. CDR3 nucleotides: TGTGCCAGTGGGACAGTTTACAATGAGCAGTTCTTC.

The table lists this clone with a count of one. The rearrangement joins TRBV9 to TRBJ2-1; no clear D. Germline values: CDR1 SGDLS, CDR2 YYNGEE. Trimming removed 1 base from V and 8 bases from J, with 16 bases in between. The CDR3 loop spans 15 amino acids. Written as DNA, the CDR3 is TGTGCCAGCAGCGTAAGACCGACCCTGGGCGATGAGCAGTTCTTC. This encodes CASSVRPTLGDEQFF.

J is TRBJ1-1 and V is TRBV25-1; tentative D call: TRBD1 (5 bases). V was cut by 1 base and J by 1 base, with 10 bases left in between. Germline V gene data show CDR1 as MGHDK and CDR2 as SYGVNS. The CDR3 runs to 15 residues. The CDR3 region is CASSEWGSQNTEAFF. The CDR3 DNA follows: TGTGCCAGCAGTGAATGGGGCAGCCAGAACACTGAAGCTTTCTTT.

The V gene is TRBV6-1, the J gene TRBJ2-7, with a tentative D call TRBD2 (7 bases). V lost 6 bases and J 0 bases, leaving 15 bases between the germline ends. This CDR3 has 15 amino acids. The germline V gene has CDR1 MNHNS and CDR2 SASEGT. The CDR3 bases are TGTGCCAGCAGGAGGGGGGGGGCTGACTCCTACGAGCAGTACTTC. It encodes CASRRGGADSYEQYF.

A single count supports this clone. The V call is TRBV6-6, the J call TRBJ2-7, with 10 bases lining up with TRBD1. The ends lost 4 bases at V and 1 base at J; junction bases unmatched: 1. The CDR3 totals 14 residues. Germline V gene sequence: CDR1 MNHNY, CDR2 SVGAGI (reference sequence). The CDR3 DNA sequence: TGTGCCAGCAGTTCGGACAGGGGGTCCTACGAGCAGTACTTC. Its protein is CASSSDRGSYEQYF.

This rearrangement joins TRBV15 to TRBJ1-5; D might be TRBD1 (5 bases). This CDR3 has 13 residues. Germline V gives CDR1 LNHNV, CDR2 YYDKDF (reference sequence). The germline V and J ends were trimmed by 6 bases and 5 bases, with 11 bases remaining between them. Here the CDR3 reads CATSRRVDQPQHF. The DNA of the CDR3 is TGTGCCACCAGTCGCAGGGTTGATCAGCCCCAGCATTTT. The full variable domain, completed using reference TRBV15 and TRBJ1-5, is DAMVIQNPRYQVTQFGKPVTLSCSQTLNHNVMYWYQQKSSQAPKLLFHYYDKDFNNEADTPDNFQSRRPNTSFCFLDIRSPGLGDTAMYLCATSRRVDQPQHFGDGTRLSIL.

The J gene is TRBJ1-2, the V gene TRBV5-4; 9 bases match TRBD1. V dropped 1 base and J dropped 7; count of bases not matched to a gene: 5. Germline CDR1 and CDR2: SGHNT and YYREEE (reference sequence). This CDR3 spans 14 amino acids. The CDR3 coding sequence is TGTGCCAGCAGCTTGCCGGGGACAGGGCGTGGCTACACCTTC. As protein: CASSLPGTGRGYTF.

The V and J genes are TRBV5-1 and TRBJ1-2, with 8 positions matching TRBD1. Germline values: CDR1 SGHRS, CDR2 YFSETQ. There are 18 residues in the CDR3. Trimming cost V 1 base and J 2 bases; bases outside gene matches: 13. This CDR3 reads CASSLRPDRGLQNYGYTF. In DNA, the CDR3 is TGCGCCAGCAGCTTGAGGCCAGACAGGGGACTACAAAACTATGGCTACACCTTC.

The CDR3 loop is CASSPGTGGFYGYTF. The CDR3 DNA sequence: TGTGCCAGCTCCCCAGGGACAGGGGGCTTCTATGGCTACACCTTC. This chain joins TRBV18 and TRBJ1-2; 12 bases agree with TRBD1. The CDR3 loop spans 15 amino acids. Per germline, CDR1 KGHSH and CDR2 LQKENI. Trimming took 6 bases from V and 4 from J; bases not matched to a gene: 6.

This clone is a singleton in its sample. The chain employs TRBV28 and TRBJ2-3; 13 bases match TRBD2. The CDR3 runs 21 residues. Germline V lookup: CDR1 MDHEN, CDR2 SYDVKM. After removal of 1 base from V and 1 base from J, the junction contained 14 bases not matched to a gene. DNA for the CDR3: TGTGCCAGCAGTTTATCAATTCGACTAGCGGGAGGCCCCGCGGGCACAGATACGCAGTATTTT. Its translation: CASSLSIRLAGGPAGTDTQYF.

The chain employs TRBV4-2 and TRBJ2-7; 8 positions agree with TRBD1. The CDR3 spans 16 residues. The junction had 7 bases not matched to a gene; V was cut back by 0 bases and J by 3 bases. The germline CDR1 and CDR2 sequences are LGHNA and YNFKEQ. The CDR3 DNA is TGTGCCAGCAGCCAAGAATCCAACAGGGGGGACTACGAGCAGTACTTC. As protein: CASSQESNRGDYEQYF.

This rearrangement joins TRBV10-1 to TRBJ2-7; TRBD2 matches at 7 bases. The V segment lost 3 bases and the J segment 5 bases; nucleotides outside the gene matches: 1. The V gene's germline CDR1 is WNHNN and CDR2 SYGVQD (reference sequence). The CDR3 runs 12 residues. This CDR3 reads CASSDAGDEQYF. In DNA, the CDR3 is TGCGCCAGCAGTGACGCGGGAGACGAGCAGTACTTC.

The gene calls are TRBV6-1 and TRBJ2-7, with TRBD1 matching 8 bases. Trimming took 7 bases from V and 4 from J; bases not matched to a gene: 6. The CDR3 is 13 amino acids. The germline V gene encodes CDR1 MNHNS and CDR2 SASEGT. The CDR3 spells CASTTGTGYEQYF. The DNA for the CDR3 is TGTGCCAGCACCACCGGGACAGGTTACGAGCAGTACTTC.

The V gene is TRBV14, the J gene TRBJ1-1; D is possibly TRBD1 (5 bases). Germline CDR1 and CDR2: SGHDN and FVKESK. The CDR3 contains 17 residues. Deletions cut 1 base from V and 4 bases from J, with 19 bases between. The CDR3 spells CASSQASGTGLGTEAFF. CDR3 DNA: TGTGCCAGCAGCCAAGCATCCGGGACTGGCTTGGGCACTGAAGCTTTCTTT.

The chain recombines TRBV6-6 with TRBJ1-2, with D maybe TRBD1 (6 bases). V lost 5 bases, J lost 4 bases, and 8 bases lay in between. Germline lookup yields CDR1 MNHNY and CDR2 SVGAGI (reference sequence). The length of the CDR3 is 12 residues. CDR3 nucleotides: TGTGCCAGCAGTACAGGGCCCTATGGCTACACCTTC. Encoded protein: CASSTGPYGYTF.

The table lists this clone with a count of one. The rearrangement joins TRBV18 to TRBJ2-3; 7 nucleotides match TRBD2. The CDR3 spans 17 residues. Per germline, CDR1 KGHSH and CDR2 LQKENI. V lost 5 bases to trimming and J lost 4 bases; unmatched junction nucleotides: 15. The CDR3 sequence: CASSAGSGGTGSDTQYF. CDR3 DNA sequence: TGTGCCAGCTCAGCGGGGTCCGGGGGGACGGGGTCAGATACGCAGTATTTT.

The chain uses TRBV27 and TRBJ2-7; 9 positions match TRBD1. V was clipped by 5 bases and J by 3 bases; unmatched bases: 11. The CDR3 sequence is 16 residues long. The germline V gene has CDR1 MNHEY and CDR2 SMNVEV (reference sequence). The CDR3 region is CASSTITGGGFYEQYF. CDR3 sequence (DNA): TGTGCCAGCAGTACGATCACAGGGGGCGGTTTCTACGAGCAGTACTTC.

The chain recombines TRBV4-1 with TRBJ2-5, with 8 bases identical to TRBD2. Trimming took 3 bases from V and 2 from J; bases not matched to a gene: 5. Germline V gene data show CDR1 as MGHRA and CDR2 as YSYEKL. The CDR3 length is 15 residues. The CDR3 bases are TGCGCCAGCAGCCATTCGGGACTAGGGCAAGAGACCCAGTACTTC. Protein: CASSHSGLGQETQYF.

V is TRBV7-9 and J is TRBJ1-3; no reliable D call. In germline, CDR1 is SEHNR, CDR2 FQNEAQ (reference sequence). CDR3 size: 14 residues. Trimming removed 5 bases from V and 0 bases from J, with 8 bases in between. CDR3 protein: CASSPRLSGNTIYF. CDR3 nucleotides: TGTGCCAGCAGCCCCAGGCTCTCTGGAAACACCATATATTTT.

V is TRBV25-1 and J is TRBJ1-2; the D gene is possibly TRBD1 (5 bases). CDR3 size: 13 residues. The V gene's germline CDR1 is MGHDK and CDR2 SYGVNS. V was cut by 8 bases and J by 0 bases, with 10 bases left in between. For the CDR3, the DNA is TGTGCCAGCGCTCAGGGAACTAACTATGGCTACACCTTC. Protein sequence: CASAQGTNYGYTF.